This TCR beta chain comes out of a study of cytomegalovirus exposure and HLA in healthy donors. The PCR had 60 Vbeta and 13 Jbeta primers. Profiling relied on immunoSEQ multiplex PCR, and the TCRdb table lists in-frame clones only, not all of them. This sample's table reports about 33,000 clones. The germline gives CDR1 KGHSH, CDR2 LQKENI. The J segment lost 1 base and the V segment lost 2 bases, leaving 5 bases of the junction unmatched. The CDR3 is 18 residues long. Of note for this clone: As yet, its antigen is unknown.

Study results and limitations: It was reported in a later analysis that an Asian-associated ancestry cluster showed fewer N-insertions than the roughly 660-donor mean.

The V gene is TRBV18, the J gene TRBJ2-1; 13 nucleotides agree with TRBD2. The clonotype was recovered from a middle-aged woman in good health and CMV-seropositive. Material: PBMCs. CDR3 sequence reads: CASSPRTSGSGSYNEQFF. The CDR3 region has the DNA TGTGCCAGCTCACCAAGGACTAGCGGGAGTGGTTCCTACAATGAGCAGTTCTTC.